This T cell receptor beta chain was sequenced for a study of CD8 T cells in ankylosing spondylitis (dated by TCRdb to about 2017). With respect to the entire study: The study set out to find disease-linked TCR variants by profiling T cell receptor beta repertoires in ankylosing spondylitis patients and healthy donors. The full study cohort was made up of about 25 ankylosing spondylitis patients and roughly 100 healthy donors. Samples of peripheral blood were taken, and for ankylosing spondylitis patients, synovial fluid was collected as well.

Summary of the overall study and its limitations: The disease-linked clones showed a CD8+ phenotype and occurred at relatively low frequencies in peripheral blood. Significant enrichment of the disease-linked clones was reported in matched synovial fluid samples from ankylosing spondylitis patients. Blood from ankylosing spondylitis patients appeared to be characterized by a TCR beta motif composed of eight or nine highly homologous amino acid variants. Some of the motif variants had been reported before in the synovial fluid and blood of reactive arthritis patients, a finding that suggests common disease-initiation mechanisms.

TCRdb shows the sequencer as Illumina HiSeq 2500. TCR beta libraries were prepared by quantitative 5'-RACE with molecular barcodes. As for the original processing: A new computational method based on a probabilistic model of VDJ rearrangement was used to identify disease-linked TCR variants. In TCRdb, the public reads were trimmed at Q25 with fastp and aligned with MiXCR, with productive beta chains retained. Rows merge per CDR3 protein into single entries with the most common DNA and genes. The V and J calls reflect TCRdb's pipeline rather than the authors' work. For this sample there are about 160,000 distinct CDR3 sequences; around 20% appear just once. The biggest ten clones account for approximately 8% of the sample. V lost 7 bases and J lost 3 bases; the stretch between them is 16 bases long. The CDR3, from cysteine to phenylalanine, totals 14 residues. CDR3 DNA only is kept here, 42 bases in frame from base 1. The germline V gene encodes CDR1 SGHRS and CDR2 YFSETQ.

This clonotype has ten or more counts. The target of this receptor is not known. No quality values exist for individual bases; no much larger clone is one base distant. This receptor was obtained from a male donor with ankylosing spondylitis or in good health (not recorded which). Sequenced material: blood, either unsorted or a sorted T cell fraction (not recorded which). This sequence uses TRBV5-1 and TRBJ1-2; matching of 5 bases hints at TRBD1 as the D gene. CDR3 reads: CASGWGIRDYGYTF. The nucleotide sequence reads as follows: TGCGCCAGCGGTTGGGGGATACGGGACTATGGCTACACCTTC. Joined to the reference TRBV5-1 and TRBJ1-2 proteins, this CDR3 gives the full variable domain: KAGVTQTPRYLIKTRGQQVTLSCSPISGHRSVSWYQQTPGQGLQFLFEYFSETQRNKGNFPGRFSGRQFSNSRSEMNVSTLELGDSALYLCASGWGIRDYGYTFGSGTRLTVV.